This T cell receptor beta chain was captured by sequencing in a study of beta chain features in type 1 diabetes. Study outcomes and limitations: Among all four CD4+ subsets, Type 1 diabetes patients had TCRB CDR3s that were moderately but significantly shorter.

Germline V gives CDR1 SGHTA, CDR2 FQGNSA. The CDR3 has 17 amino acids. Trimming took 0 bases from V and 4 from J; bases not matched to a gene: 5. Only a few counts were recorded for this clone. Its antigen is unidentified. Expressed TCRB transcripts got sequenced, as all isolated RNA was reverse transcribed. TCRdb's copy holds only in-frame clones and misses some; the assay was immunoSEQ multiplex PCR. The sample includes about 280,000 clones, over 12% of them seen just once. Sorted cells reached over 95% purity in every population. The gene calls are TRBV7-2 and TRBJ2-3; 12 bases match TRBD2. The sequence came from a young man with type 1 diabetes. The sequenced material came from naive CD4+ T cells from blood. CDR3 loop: CASSLALLAGGPDTQYF. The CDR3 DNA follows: TGTGCCAGCAGCTTAGCCCTGCTAGCGGGGGGGCCAGATACGCAGTATTTT. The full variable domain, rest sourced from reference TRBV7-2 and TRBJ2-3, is GAGVSQSPSNKVTEKGKDVELRCDPISGHTALYWYRQSLGQGLEFLIYFQGNSAPDKSGLPSDRFSAERTGGSVSTLTIQRTQQEDSAVYLCASSLALLAGGPDTQYFGPGTRLTVL.